This TCR beta chain was sequenced for a study of blood T cell repertoires in COVID-19 (dated by TCRdb to 2019 to 2021). About the study as a whole: The collaborator samples originated in the United States, Italy and Spain and spanned the acute and convalescent phases of COVID-19. Where available, HLA class I and class II types were taken from metadata supplied by the sample provider and were not determined by assay-based typing. The sample metadata nearly always contained a de-identified subject ID, COVID-19 status, age in years and sex. The repertoires were released in a freely available public database intended as a resource for research on the immune response to SARS-CoV-2. The material from the prospective study consisted of cDNA or gDNA derived from T cells, B-cell-depleted T cells, or PBMCs. The dataset comprised deeply sampled blood TCRbeta repertoires from subjects exposed to, actively infected with, or recovered from COVID-19. Samples came from the ongoing ImmuneRACE study (first 160 participants) plus 1,254 subjects from 6 global collaborators.

As concerns this clone: This clone's antigen is unknown. Base-call qualities are not available, and no considerably larger clone is one nucleotide away. Other nucleotide sequences from this sample produce the same CDR3.

TCRbeta CDR3 regions were amplified from genomic DNA using the immunoSEQ Assay, a bias-controlled multiplex PCR. The authors processed their data as follows. The number of nucleated cells in each sample was estimated from the amplification of reference gene primers within the assay. To quantify the absolute abundance of each unique TCRbeta CDR3 rearrangement, sequence reads were collapsed and filtered. Productive Simpson clonality was computed per sample as the square root of Simpson's diversity index over productive rearrangements. The table comes from immuneACCESS by way of TCRdb, which keeps in-frame sequences with V and J called. Part of the clones is missing from these tables; in studies checked, under half for an unresolved V gene and the rest for unknown reasons. Clonal size and the V and J genes are those of that table, whereas D and trimming came from the DNA. This sample gives 90,000 to 120,000 clones in total; about 90% of them show up just once. In total, the top ten clones hold over 2% of the sample.

Study-level results and caveats: Clinical and demographic metadata were provided uncurated, with the amount varying by source and participant.

Each collaborating institution followed its own protocols to collect whole blood in K2EDTA tubes. For TCRbeta analysis, collaborators shipped samples in one of three forms: frozen whole blood, isolated PBMCs, or DNA extracted from either of those sample types. This TCR came from a human donor in a cohort sampled during active COVID-19. Specimen: peripheral blood.

The sequenced DNA is TGTGCCAGCAGTTTGGCCGAAAATCAGCCCCAGCATTTT. This encodes CASSLAENQPQHF. The V and J genes are TRBV12-3 or TRBV12-4 and TRBJ1-5, with the D gene uncertain. Spanning cysteine to phenylalanine, the CDR3 consists of 13 amino acids. Only the CDR3 part of the read is kept: 39 bases, read in frame from the first base. Between the V and J ends, shortened by 3 bases and 4 bases respectively, the junction contains 7 bases.